A single T cell receptor (beta chain) is shown here with its context. Its target is unknown. Gene names are the mouse ones. The read ends 4 residues shy of where the CDR3 ends; the end is completed using the germline J gene. Trimming took 4 bases from V and 4 from J, leaving 10 bases between them. The CDR3 contains 13 residues. Looked up from germline, CDR1 is NSQYPW and CDR2 is LRSPGD (reference sequence). cDNA reverse transcribed from extracted RNA served as the sequencing template. The assay was immunoSEQ multiplex PCR, and TCRdb's table has in-frame clones only and misses some. Observed are more than 250,000 clones, no singletons, with the top ten taking about 1.1%. This sample stems from a study of CD8+ T cells in alopecia areata. Study context: Spontaneous alopecia affected the roughly 6-12-month-old C3H/HeJ graft donors, whose skin was transplanted to roughly 6-10-week-old female C3H/HeJ mice. Whole-study results and caveats: Besides other cells, scalp samples also yield sequences of resident alphabeta T cells from normal skin. Between patients, shared TCR sequences were less clear than in mice. This was possibly due in part to HLA diversity in the patient population. The study found higher clonality in lesional than normal scalp, especially in alopecia totalis/universalis.

The sorting of pooled cutaneous lymph node cells relied on CD4, CD8alpha, NKG2D, NKG2ACE and other markers. This chain connects TRBV1 to TRBJ1-1; D is perhaps TRBD1 (5 bases). Sequencing was carried out using CD4+ T cells sorted from a lymph node. The TCR sequence derives from a C3H/HeJ mouse with alopecia areata. The strain's MHC: H2-k. The CDR3 loop reads CTCSEGEGTEVFF. CDR3 DNA (partial): TGCACCTGCAGTGAAGGGGAAGGCACA.